A single sample is the source of the 9 T cell receptor beta chains below, sequenced in a study of shared clonotypes between healthy human individuals. The table came from immunoSEQ multiplex PCR; TCRdb's copy has only in-frame clones and leaves some out. The sample has approximately 440,000 clones, around 77% seen once; the top ten hold around 12%. Specimen: PBMCs. These receptors came from a woman in her 40s in good health. Some clones in this sample may be carry-over from other donors' samples.

A single count supports this clone. The gene calls are TRBV28 and TRBJ1-2; 12 nucleotides line up with TRBD1. Germline V gene data show CDR1 as MDHEN and CDR2 as SYDVKM. The CDR3 has 15 residues. The ends lost 5 bases at V and 7 bases at J; junction bases unmatched: 8. CDR3 in amino acids: CASSPPGQGASGYTF. In DNA form, the CDR3 reads TGTGCCAGCAGTCCCCCGGGACAGGGGGCGTCTGGCTACACCTTC.

This clone was recorded many times. Within the sample, other DNA sequences also encode this same CDR3. The chain combines TRBV4-2 with TRBJ2-1; 9 bases map to TRBD2. This CDR3 has 15 residues. V lost 1 base and J lost 2; bases outside the gene matches: 0. Germline CDR1 LGHNA, CDR2 YNFKEQ. The CDR3, as DNA: TGTGCCAGCAGCCAAGCTAGCGGGACCTACAATGAGCAGTTCTTC. It encodes CASSQASGTYNEQFF.

The chain recombines TRBV4-3 with TRBJ1-5, with TRBD1 as a possible D gene (6 bases). Trimming removed 0 bases at V and 6 bases at J, with 15 bases between. Germline V gene lookup returns CDR1 LGHNA and CDR2 YSLEER. The CDR3 length is 16 residues. CDR3 region: CASSQDGGRASQPQHF. The CDR3 DNA follows: TGCGCCAGCAGCCAAGATGGGGGGCGGGCAAGTCAGCCCCAGCATTTT.

This CDR3 reads CASSFRDRAQYF. In DNA, the CDR3 is TGTGCCAGCAGTTTTAGGGACAGGGCGCAGTATTTT. The chain links TRBV28 to TRBJ2-3; 9 bases agree with TRBD1. CDR1 and CDR2 (germline): MDHEN, SYDVKM. The junction had 2 bases not matched to a gene; V was cut back by 3 bases and J by 10 bases. The CDR3 spans 12 residues.

On this clone: This likely stems from a read error, as it lies one base from a far larger clone. The chain has TRBV9 and TRBJ2-1, with D perhaps TRBD1 (6 bases). The CDR3 has 13 residues. Germline V gene sequence: CDR1 SGDLS, CDR2 YYNGEE. The DNA for the CDR3 is TGTGCCAGCAGCGTAGACAGGGACAATGAGCAGCTCTTC. It is translated as CASSVDRDNEQLF. The variable domain in full, with the rest retrieved from reference TRBV9 and TRBJ2-1, is DSGVTQTPKHLITATGQRVTLRCSPRSGDLSVYWYQQSLDQGLQFLIQYYNGEERAKGNILERFSAQQFPDLHSELNLSSLELGDSALYFCASSVDRDNEQLFGPGTRLTVL.

This clone was observed once. The chain recombines TRBV18 with TRBJ2-2; a possible D gene is TRBD2 (6 bases). The CDR3 runs to 17 residues. Deletions cut 3 bases from V and 2 bases from J, with 16 bases between. Germline CDR1 is KGHSH and CDR2 is LQKENI. In nucleotides, the CDR3 is TGTGCCAGCTCACCGGGACCTCCGGGGGTCAACACCGGGGAGCTGTTTTTT. It codes for CASSPGPPGVNTGELFF. Using reference TRBV18 and TRBJ2-2 for the parts outside the CDR3, the full variable domain is NAGVMQNPRHLVRRRGQEARLRCSPMKGHSHVYWYRQLPEEGLKFMVYLQKENIIDESGMPKERFSAEFPKEGPSILRIQQVVRGDSAAYFCASSPGPPGVNTGELFFGEGSRLTVL.

This rearrangement joins TRBV28 to TRBJ1-6, with a weak D call TRBD1 (5 bases). Trimming pared 8 bases from V and 5 bases from J, leaving 7 bases between. Per germline, CDR1 MDHEN and CDR2 SYDVKM. The CDR3 covers 12 residues. This CDR3 is CASQGNNSPLHF. CDR3 coding DNA: TGTGCCAGCCAGGGCAATAATTCACCCCTCCACTTT.

As regards this clone: This may arise from a read error, as a much more abundant clone is one base away. The identical CDR3 is also encoded by other nucleotide sequences in the sample. V and J are TRBV29-1 and TRBJ1-3; TRBD1 is a possible D gene (5 bases). Germline-derived CDR1 and CDR2 are SQVTM and ANQGSEA. CDR3 length: 13 residues. DNA of the CDR3: TGCAGCGTTGAAGTGACAGTAGGAAATACCATATATTTT. It is translated as CSVEVTVGNTIYF.

Turning to this clone: Since a far larger clone is one base different, this is likely a read error. Within the sample, other DNA sequences also encode this same CDR3. This rearrangement joins TRBV7-6 to TRBJ1-2; the D gene is possibly TRBD1 (6 bases). The CDR3 covers 15 residues. Germline V gene sequence: CDR1 SGHVS, CDR2 FNYEAQ. The CDR3 sequence: CASSSGGGLDYGYTF. DNA for the CDR3: TGTGCCAGCAGCTCCGGCGGGGGGCTTGACTATGGTTACACCTTC.